Shown below are 26 T cell receptor beta chains from a single sample sequenced in a study of cytomegalovirus exposure and HLA in healthy donors (dated 2017 in TCRdb). The protocol used for the library was the immunoSEQ multiplex PCR assay. The multiplex PCR relied on a mix of 60 forward primers for TCR Vbeta segments and 13 reverse primers for TCR Jbeta segments. The clones in this table, taken by TCRdb from immuneACCESS, are in-frame only. Not every clone is retained; where verified, under half of the shortfall comes from an unresolved V gene, and the cause of the rest is unknown. Counted in this sample were approximately 150,000 clones; around 80% of them appeared once. In total, the top ten clones hold roughly 4% of the sample. Sequenced input: PBMCs. The receptors were sampled from a woman aged 35 to 49 in good health and CMV-seropositive.

This sequence joins TRBV9 and TRBJ2-7; weak D call: TRBD2 (6 bases). The CDR3 covers 15 residues. The germline V and J ends were trimmed by 0 bases and 5 bases, with 15 bases remaining between them. CDR1 SGDLS and CDR2 YYNGEE come from the germline V gene. For the CDR3, the DNA is TGTGCCAGCAGCGTAGGGCCGCGGGAAAGCGACGAGCAGTACTTC. It is translated as CASSVGPRESDEQYF.

The chain employs TRBV28 and TRBJ2-7, with a possible D match to TRBD2 (7 bases). CDR1 and CDR2 from the germline V gene are MDHEN and SYDVKM. V gave up 8 bases and J gave up 2 bases, with 19 bases separating them. The CDR3 sequence is 15 residues long. The chain's CDR3 is CASVSGGRRPYEQYF. Written as DNA, the CDR3 is TGTGCCAGCGTGTCCGGGGGGCGGCGGCCCTACGAGCAGTACTTC.

The chain employs TRBV6-1 and TRBJ2-3; 11 nucleotides align to TRBD2. CDR1 and CDR2 (germline): MNHNS, SASEGT. This CDR3 region has 19 residues. J was trimmed by 1 base and V by 2 bases; bases with no gene match: 11. The CDR3 sequence is CASSERTSGLTTGTDTQYF. The DNA of the CDR3 is TGTGCCAGCAGTGAAAGGACTAGCGGGCTAACCACCGGCACAGATACGCAGTATTTT.

The chain combines TRBV2 with TRBJ1-1, with 8 positions matching TRBD1. Germline V gene sequence: CDR1 SNHLY, CDR2 FYNNEI. J gave up 2 bases and V 6 bases, and 5 bases lay outside the gene matches. The CDR3 has 14 amino acids. In DNA form, the CDR3 reads TGTGCCAGCAGCTTGGACAGGGCCAACACTGAAGCTTTCTTT. This translates into CASSLDRANTEAFF.

The chain employs TRBV27 and TRBJ2-5; TRBD1 matches at 8 bases. The J call is uncertain, as TRBJ2-7 better fits the DNA end. Germline V CDR1 and CDR2: MNHEY, SMNVEV (reference sequence). The CDR3 covers 15 residues. In DNA form, the CDR3 reads TGTGCCAGCAGTTTATCGAGGACAGGGACCTACGAGCAGTACTTC. It is translated as CASSLSRTGTYEQYF.

This chain uses TRBV4-3 with TRBJ2-5; 10 nucleotides agree with TRBD1. V was clipped by 2 bases and J by 5 bases; unmatched bases: 8. Germline CDR1 LGHNA, CDR2 YSLEER. The CDR3 sequence is 16 residues long. CDR3 sequence (DNA): TGCGCCAGCAGCCAAACAGGGACAGGGGTTGGGGAGACCCAGTACTTC. Its protein product is CASSQTGTGVGETQYF.

The chain employs TRBV29-1 and TRBJ1-1; maybe TRBD1 (6 bases). Germline assignment: CDR1 SQVTM and CDR2 ANQGSEA. This CDR3 comprises 15 residues. The V gene lost 4 bases and the J gene lost 1 base, with 16 bases spanning the gap. The CDR3 nucleotides are TGCAGCGTTGGGAAAAACAGGGAAGCGAACACTGAAGCTTTCTTT. Translated, it gives CSVGKNREANTEAFF.

This clone appeared once. The V call is TRBV11-3, the J call TRBJ2-5, with 7 bases aligning to TRBD1. There are 16 residues in the CDR3. The V gene's germline CDR1 is SGHNT and CDR2 YENEEA. The ends lost 5 bases at V and 5 bases at J; junction bases unmatched: 14. The CDR3: CASSVHSNRGMETQYF. CDR3 DNA: TGTGCCAGCAGCGTACATTCTAACAGGGGAATGGAGACCCAGTACTTC.

CDR3 sequence reads: CASRNTGPSYNEQFF. The CDR3 bases are TGTGCCAGCAGGAATACAGGGCCTTCCTACAATGAGCAGTTCTTC. The genes are TRBV28 and TRBJ2-1, with a weak D call TRBD1 (6 bases). The CDR3 length is 15 residues. CDR1 MDHEN and CDR2 SYDVKM come from the germline V gene. The V gene lost 6 bases and the J gene lost 1 base, with 13 bases spanning the gap.

V is TRBV2 and J is TRBJ2-2; 9 nucleotides align to TRBD2. CDR1 is SNHLY and CDR2 is FYNNEI in the germline V gene. V gave up 3 bases and J gave up 4 bases; unmatched junction bases: 3. The CDR3 spans 15 residues. This CDR3 reads CASSETSGGTGELFF. The CDR3 coding sequence is TGTGCCAGCAGTGAGACTAGCGGTGGCACCGGGGAGCTGTTTTTT.

This sequence joins TRBV27 and TRBJ2-5, with TRBD1 matching 11 bases. CDR3 size: 15 residues. The J segment lost 3 bases and the V segment lost 4 bases, leaving 4 bases of the junction unmatched. Germline V gene data show CDR1 as MNHEY and CDR2 as SMNVEV (reference sequence). The CDR3 sequence is CASSSGTGGKETQYF. The CDR3 nucleotides read TGTGCCAGCAGTTCCGGGACAGGGGGAAAAGAGACCCAGTACTTC.

The rearrangement uses TRBV2 and TRBJ1-6; possibly TRBD1 for D (6 bases). The V and J ends lost 8 bases and 14 bases respectively, with 22 bases between them. The CDR3 contains 14 residues. The germline CDR1 and CDR2 sequences are SNHLY and FYNNEI. The DNA of the CDR3 is TGTGCCAGCGGAACAGGGCTCGCTCTCGGGTCCCTCCACTTT. Its protein is CASGTGLALGSLHF.

This CDR3 reads CASRNPGTGGSNQPQHF. CDR3 in DNA: TGTGCCAGTAGGAATCCCGGGACAGGGGGTAGCAATCAGCCCCAGCATTTT. The chain couples TRBV19 to TRBJ1-5, with 11 bases fitting TRBD1. Trimming cost V 6 bases and J 0 bases; bases outside gene matches: 7. There are 17 residues in the CDR3. Germline CDR1 and CDR2: LNHDA and SQIVND (reference sequence).

The chain combines TRBV5-1 with TRBJ2-7; 16 bases are shared with TRBD2. The CDR3 sequence is 18 residues long. Germline lookup yields CDR1 SGHRS and CDR2 YFSETQ. V lost 3 bases and J lost 0; bases outside the gene matches: 6. In DNA form, the CDR3 reads TGCGCCAGCAGCTCGGGACTAGCGGGAGGGCCTGGCTCCTACGAGCAGTACTTC. Its translation: CASSSGLAGGPGSYEQYF.

The chain links TRBV15 to TRBJ1-5; D gene uncertain. Per the germline V gene, CDR1 is LNHNV and CDR2 is YYDKDF (reference sequence). The CDR3 is made up of 13 amino acids. V was clipped by 3 bases and J by 5 bases, with 8 bases between them. CDR3 in DNA: TGTGCCACCAGCAGGGGAGTCTATCAGCCCCAGCATTTT. Translation: CATSRGVYQPQHF.

This chain joins TRBV4-1 and TRBJ1-3; D may be TRBD1 (5 bases). Between the trimmed V and J ends, which lost 0 bases and 4 bases, there was a span of 10 bases. The CDR3 is 15 residues long. Germline CDR1 and CDR2: MGHRA and YSYEKL. The CDR3 is CASSQDPAGGNTIYF. As DNA, the CDR3 is TGCGCCAGCAGCCAAGATCCGGCAGGGGGAAACACCATATATTTT.

This clone was counted once. CDR3 bases: TGCAGCGTGCCCACAGTCCAAGAGACCCAGTACTTC. Protein: CSVPTVQETQYF. The rearrangement uses TRBV29-1 and TRBJ2-5, with D unresolved. This CDR3 comprises 12 residues. From germline, CDR1 is SQVTM and CDR2 ANQGSEA. V was clipped by 6 bases and J by 1 base, with 9 bases between them.

The rearrangement joins TRBV27 to TRBJ2-7; TRBD1 matches at 7 bases. V shed 8 bases and J 5 bases; nucleotides not matched to a gene: 15. Germline loops: CDR1 MNHEY, CDR2 SMNVEV (reference sequence). This CDR3 has 15 residues. The CDR3 here is CASHERGRGANEQYF. CDR3 nucleotides: TGTGCCAGCCACGAGAGGGGGCGAGGGGCCAACGAGCAGTACTTC.

The chain recombines TRBV28 with TRBJ1-3; D unresolved. This CDR3 spans 14 amino acids. V was cut by 8 bases and J by 2 bases, with 13 bases left in between. CDR1 is MDHEN and CDR2 is SYDVKM in the germline V gene. The CDR3 DNA reads TGTGCCAGCCGGCTTCCGACACCTGGAAACACCATATATTTT. Translation: CASRLPTPGNTIYF.

The rearrangement links TRBV6-6 to TRBJ2-2; D possibly corresponds to TRBD2 (6 bases). V lost 3 bases and J lost 3, with 14 bases in between. Germline V gene lookup returns CDR1 MNHNY and CDR2 SVGAGI (reference sequence). CDR3 length equals 16 residues. CDR3 loop: CASSYSSLAYTGELFF. As DNA, the CDR3 is TGTGCCAGCAGTTATTCTAGTCTAGCGTACACCGGGGAGCTGTTTTTT.

This clone has more than one count but fewer than ten. The rearrangement joins TRBV5-8 to TRBJ1-1; D call uncertain. This CDR3 comprises 13 residues. The V and J ends lost 3 bases and 1 base respectively, with 7 bases between them. Germline CDR1 reads SGHTS; CDR2 reads YDEGEE. The CDR3 is CASSSPPNTEAFF. The CDR3 bases are TGTGCCAGCAGCTCCCCTCCGAACACTGAAGCTTTCTTT.

This clone was found a few times. CDR3 nucleotide sequence: TGTGCCAGCAGCCAACCCTCGGGTCTTAATCAGCCCCAGCATTTT. It encodes CASSQPSGLNQPQHF. The genes are TRBV4-2 and TRBJ1-5; D uncertain. Trimming pared 2 bases from V and 4 bases from J, leaving 12 bases between. Germline lookup yields CDR1 LGHNA and CDR2 YNFKEQ. The CDR3 is made up of 15 amino acids.

The chain couples TRBV27 to TRBJ2-7; 7 bases match TRBD1. The CDR3 consists of 14 residues. Per the germline V gene, CDR1 is MNHEY and CDR2 is SMNVEV (reference sequence). J was trimmed by 2 bases and V by 6 bases; bases with no gene match: 7. As DNA, the CDR3 is TGTGCCAGCAGCCCACAGGGGACGGCCTACGAGCAGTACTTC. Amino acid sequence: CASSPQGTAYEQYF.

The CDR3 DNA follows: TGTGCCAGCAGTTTGGGCGGGGTGACCACAGATACGCAGTATTTT. Translation gives CASSLGGVTTDTQYF. The chain carries TRBV28 and TRBJ2-3; a possible D gene is TRBD2 (6 bases). Per germline, CDR1 MDHEN and CDR2 SYDVKM. This CDR3 comprises 15 residues. Trimming left V 3 bases short and J 2 bases short, with 12 bases between.

The sample holds a few counts of this clone. The chain joins TRBV18 to TRBJ1-1; 7 bases align to TRBD1. Germline V gene data show CDR1 as KGHSH and CDR2 as LQKENI. V trimming: 3 bases; J trimming: 4 bases; junction bases outside the gene matches: 11. The CDR3 is made up of 16 amino acids. The CDR3 reads CASSPPSSAGGTEAFF. The CDR3 DNA follows: TGTGCCAGCTCACCTCCATCGTCTGCAGGGGGCACTGAAGCTTTCTTT.

The rearrangement uses TRBV19 and TRBJ1-4; D gene uncertain. The CDR3 sequence is 16 residues long. Germline lookup yields CDR1 LNHDA and CDR2 SQIVND (reference sequence). V shed 1 base and J shed 0 bases, with 9 bases lying between them. The CDR3 loop is CASSIVSFATNEKLFF. CDR3 bases: TGTGCCAGTAGTATAGTATCGTTCGCAACTAATGAAAAACTGTTTTTT.